This TCR beta chain was captured in a study of T cell repertoires in cytomegalovirus infection. Study at large: Use of recently identified HLA-C-restricted and well-studied HLA-B-restricted CMV epitopes was part of the study.

TCRdb reprocessed the reads with MiXCR, giving one entry per CDR3 protein. The sample lists roughly 920,000 distinct CDR3 sequences; approximately 33% were seen once. In the case of this clonotype: Its specificity is unknown.

CDR1 is MNHGY and CDR2 is SAAAGT in the germline V gene. The CDR3 spans 18 residues. Trimming at V came to 5 bases and at J to 2 bases, leaving 11 bases not matched to a gene. Study-level points and caveats: In two of eight donors, the top clonotype was HLA-C-restricted CMV-specific. Carriers of CMV and the relevant HLA type were discriminated by public TCR beta frequency.

The sequencing used cultured CD8+ T cells from PBMCs, collected from culture after CMV antigen stimulation. The chain carries TRBV6-8 and TRBJ2-5, with 13 bases matching TRBD2. The source of this sequence is a human donor in good health (CMV status not recorded). Some clones in this sample may be carry-over from other donors' samples. The CDR3 region is CASSPRLGLAGLQETQYF. Written as DNA, the CDR3 is TGTGCCAGCAGTCCTCGCCTGGGACTAGCGGGGCTTCAAGAGACCCAGTACTTC.